These T cell receptor beta chains were read from a single sample in a study of T cells in Graves' hyperthyroidism and ophthalmopathy. TCRdb reprocessed the multiplex PCR reads via MiXCR and lists one record per CDR3 protein. The top ten hold approximately 7.8% of the sample, which has about 300,000 distinct CDR3 sequences, about an eighth seen once. Sequencing used blood. These receptors originate from a woman aged 25 to 39 with Graves' hyperthyroidism that later progressed to Graves' ophthalmopathy. The CDR3 runs from the conserved cysteine through the conserved F or W. D genes are given only for firm matches. Clone size is stated in some rows and not others, as once, few, many or a class when expanded.

d_gene,j_gene,v_gene,abundance,CDR3nt,CDR3aa
-,TRBJ1-1,TRBV7-2,many,TGTGCCAGCAGCTTCATTCAGGACACTGAAGCTTTCTTT,CASSFIQDTEAFF
TRBD1,TRBJ1-5,TRBV20-1,-,TGCAGTGCTGTAACCAGGGGGCGCGGTCAGCCCCAGCATTTT,CSAVTRGRGQPQHF
-,TRBJ1-1,TRBV28,once,TGTGCCAGCAGAGGGGAGAGGGACTCTGCTTTCTTT,CASRGERDSAFF
-,TRBJ1-4,TRBV2,many,TGTGCCAGCAGTTATGGGAGGGATGAAAAACTGTTTTTT,CASSYGRDEKLFF
TRBD2,TRBJ2-1,TRBV30,-,TGTGCCTGGAGTGAGACTAGCGGGAGGCAGTTCTTC,CAWSETSGRQFF
-,TRBJ2-1,TRBV3-2,-,TGTGCCAGCAGCCAAGGTCCCTTTAGTGGGAGTTTTTACAATGAGCAGTTCTTC,CASSQGPFSGSFYNEQFF
TRBD1,TRBJ2-1,TRBV28,many,TGTGCCAGCAGTGGCCATTCCGGGACAGGGAGAATGAGTGAGCAGTTCTTC,CASSGHSGTGRMSEQFF
TRBD1,TRBJ2-5,TRBV28,many,TGTGCCAGCAGTGGACGGACAGGACTGGAGACCCAGTACTTC,CASSGRTGLETQYF
-,TRBJ2-7,TRBV10-3,many,TGTGCCATCAGTGAGGACAACTCCTACGAGCAGTACTTC,CAISEDNSYEQYF
-,TRBJ1-1,TRBV12-3/TRBV12-4,many,TGTGCCAGCAGTTTAGGGTCGAACACTGAAGCTTTCTTT,CASSLGSNTEAFF
-,TRBJ2-7,TRBV7-2,many,TGTGCCAGCTCAGTTCAAGGACGGCACGGTAGAGGCTACGAGCAGTACTTC,CASSVQGRHGRGYEQYF
-,TRBJ1-3,TRBV30,many,TGTGCCTGGAGTGTTGCTGGAAACACCATATATTTT,CAWSVAGNTIYF
-,TRBJ1-1,TRBV20-1,many,TGCAGTGCTAGAGATTGGGCAGTTATTGACACTGAAGCTTTCTTT,CSARDWAVIDTEAFF
TRBD2,TRBJ2-7,TRBV11-2,many,TGTGCCAGCAGCCACGGGACTAGCGGGAGGAACGAGCAGTACTTC,CASSHGTSGRNEQYF
TRBD2,TRBJ2-7,TRBV4-1,-,TGCGCCAGCAGCCTCGGGACTAGCGGGAGCGAGCAGTACTTC,CASSLGTSGSEQYF
TRBD2,TRBJ2-7,TRBV6-6,-,TGTGCCAGCAGTTACTCGAGGCTAGCGGGAGGGCATTACGAGCAGTACTTC,CASSYSRLAGGHYEQYF
-,TRBJ2-1,TRBV7-9,many,TGTGCCAGCAATTGGAAATGGGACCAAAATGAGCAGTTCTTC,CASNWKWDQNEQFF
-,TRBJ2-1,TRBV4-2,-,TGTGCCAGCAGCCATCCTACCCGGGTCAGTCATTGGGGGAATGAGCAGTTCTTC,CASSHPTRVSHWGNEQFF
-,TRBJ2-1,TRBV28,many,TGTGCCAGCACCCTCTTAAGGGGGATATACAATGAGCAGTTCTTC,CASTLLRGIYNEQFF
TRBD1,TRBJ2-2,TRBV28,many,TGTGCCAGCCGGGGACAGGGGAGAGGGGAGCTGTTTTTT,CASRGQGRGELFF
-,TRBJ2-7,TRBV5-1,many,TGCGCCAGCAGCTTTGTATGGGGGGACGAGCAGTACTTC,CASSFVWGDEQYF
-,TRBJ2-3,TRBV18,many,TGTGCCAGCTCACTCGACCATGGGGGAAGCACAGATACGCAGTATTTT,CASSLDHGGSTDTQYF
TRBD1,TRBJ2-7,TRBV10-3,few,TGTGCCATCAGTGGGGACAGGGGCATGTCCTACGAGCAGTACTTC,CAISGDRGMSYEQYF
-,TRBJ1-5,TRBV15,many,TGTGCCACTCCGCCCTTGAATCAGCCCCAGCATTTT,CATPPLNQPQHF
-,TRBJ1-1,TRBV3-1,-,TGTGCCAGCAGCCAAGATTGGCGGGGGTTGGGCACTGAAGCTTTCTTT,CASSQDWRGLGTEAFF
TRBD2,TRBJ2-7,TRBV20-1,many,TGCAGTGCTAGACTAAGAAGACTAGCGGGAGGGACGGACGAGCAGTACTTC,CSARLRRLAGGTDEQYF
TRBD2,TRBJ2-1,TRBV7-9,many,TGTGCCAGCAGCCCTCAGGGACTAATCTACAATGAGCAGTTCTTC,CASSPQGLIYNEQFF
-,TRBJ1-5,TRBV28,many,TGTGCCAGCAGTTTCCAGACCGGCAATCAGCCCCAGCATTTT,CASSFQTGNQPQHF
TRBD1,TRBJ2-7,TRBV2,many,TGTGCCAGCAGTGACAACAGGGGTCCCTACGAGCAGTACTTC,CASSDNRGPYEQYF
TRBD2,TRBJ2-2,TRBV28,many,TGTGCCAGCAGCCTCGGGACTAGCGGGTATACCGGGGAGCTGTTTTTT,CASSLGTSGYTGELFF
TRBD2,TRBJ2-7,TRBV28,many,TGTGCCAGCAGTCTAAATAGCGGGGAGCAGTACTTC,CASSLNSGEQYF
TRBD2,TRBJ2-1,TRBV6-1,-,TGTGCCAGCAGGGACTCCGGGACTACTTACTTATACAATGAGCAGTTCTTC,CASRDSGTTYLYNEQFF
-,TRBJ1-1,TRBV19,many,TGTGCCAGTAGCTTGGAGGGTCTGAACACTGAAGCTTTCTTT,CASSLEGLNTEAFF
TRBD2,TRBJ2-1,TRBV14,-,TGTGCCAGCAGCCAGTTAGCGGGAGTGACCCACAATGAGCAGTTCTTC,CASSQLAGVTHNEQFF